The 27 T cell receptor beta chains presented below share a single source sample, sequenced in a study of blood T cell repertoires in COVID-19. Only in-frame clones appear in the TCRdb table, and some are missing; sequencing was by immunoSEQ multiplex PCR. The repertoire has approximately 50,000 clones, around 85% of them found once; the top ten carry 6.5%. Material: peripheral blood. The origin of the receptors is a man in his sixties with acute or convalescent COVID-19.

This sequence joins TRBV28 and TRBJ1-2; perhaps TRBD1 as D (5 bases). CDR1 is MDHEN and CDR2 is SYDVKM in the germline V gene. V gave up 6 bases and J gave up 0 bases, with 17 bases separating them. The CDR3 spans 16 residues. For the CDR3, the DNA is TGTGCCAGCAGCCCGCAGGGCGCTGCTTCTAACTATGGCTACACCTTC. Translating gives CASSPQGAASNYGYTF.

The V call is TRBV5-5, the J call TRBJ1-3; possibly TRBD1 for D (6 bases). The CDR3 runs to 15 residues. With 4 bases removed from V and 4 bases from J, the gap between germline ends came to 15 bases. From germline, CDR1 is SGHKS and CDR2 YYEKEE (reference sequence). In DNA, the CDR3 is TGTGCCAGCAGCCCTGGACAGCTGACGGGAAACACCATATATTTT. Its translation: CASSPGQLTGNTIYF. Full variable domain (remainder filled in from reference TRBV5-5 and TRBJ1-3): DAGVTQSPTHLIKTRGQQVTLRCSPISGHKSVSWYQQVLGQGPQFIFQYYEKEERGRGNFPDRFSARQFPNYSSELNVNALLLGDSALYLCASSPGQLTGNTIYFGEGSWLTVV.

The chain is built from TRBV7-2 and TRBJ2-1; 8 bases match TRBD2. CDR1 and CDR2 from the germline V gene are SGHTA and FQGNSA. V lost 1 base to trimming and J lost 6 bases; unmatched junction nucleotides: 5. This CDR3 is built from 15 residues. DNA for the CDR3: TGTGCCAGCAGCTTAGAGGCGGGAGGCCTCAATGAGCAGTTCTTC. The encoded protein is CASSLEAGGLNEQFF.

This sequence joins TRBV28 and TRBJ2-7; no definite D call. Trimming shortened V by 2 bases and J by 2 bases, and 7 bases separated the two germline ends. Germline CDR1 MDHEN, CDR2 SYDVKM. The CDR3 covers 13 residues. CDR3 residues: CASSLLSTYEQYF. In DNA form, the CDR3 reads TGTGCCAGCAGTTTACTATCCACCTACGAGCAGTACTTC.

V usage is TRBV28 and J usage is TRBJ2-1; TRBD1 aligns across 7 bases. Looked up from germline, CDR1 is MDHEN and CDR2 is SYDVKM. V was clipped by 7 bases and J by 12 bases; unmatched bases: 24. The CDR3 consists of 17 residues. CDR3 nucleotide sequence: TGTGCCAGCAAAAGTGCGAGCCGGGACAGCTCCGGGTGGGTGCAGTTCTTC. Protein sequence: CASKSASRDSSGWVQFF.

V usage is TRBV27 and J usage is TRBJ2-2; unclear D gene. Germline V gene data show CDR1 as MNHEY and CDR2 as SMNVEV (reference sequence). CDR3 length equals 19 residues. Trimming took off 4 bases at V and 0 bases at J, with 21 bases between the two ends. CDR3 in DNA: TGTGCCAGCAGTTCCGCCCCCACCCGGGTGCGCGCGAACACCGGGGAGCTGTTTTTT. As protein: CASSSAPTRVRANTGELFF.

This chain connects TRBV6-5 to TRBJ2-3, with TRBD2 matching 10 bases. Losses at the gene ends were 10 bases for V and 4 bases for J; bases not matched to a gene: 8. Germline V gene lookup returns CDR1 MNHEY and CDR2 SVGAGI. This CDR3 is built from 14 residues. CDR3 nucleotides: TGTGCCACCAAGCGGGAGGGCCAGGCAGATACGCAGTATTTT. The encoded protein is CATKREGQADTQYF.

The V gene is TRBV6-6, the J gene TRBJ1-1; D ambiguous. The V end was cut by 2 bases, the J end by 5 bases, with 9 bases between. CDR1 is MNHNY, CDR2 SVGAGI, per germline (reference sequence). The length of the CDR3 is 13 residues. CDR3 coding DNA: TGTGCCAGCAGTTACGGTCGCGGGACTGAAGCTTTCTTT. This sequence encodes CASSYGRGTEAFF.

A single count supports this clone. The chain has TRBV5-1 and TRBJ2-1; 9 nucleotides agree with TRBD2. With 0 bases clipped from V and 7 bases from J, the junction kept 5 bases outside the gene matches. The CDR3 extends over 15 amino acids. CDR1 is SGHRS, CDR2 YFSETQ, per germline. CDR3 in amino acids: CASSLVAGVRNEQFF. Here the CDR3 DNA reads TGCGCCAGCAGCTTGGTAGCGGGAGTAAGGAATGAGCAGTTCTTC. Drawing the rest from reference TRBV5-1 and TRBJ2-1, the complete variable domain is KAGVTQTPRYLIKTRGQQVTLSCSPISGHRSVSWYQQTPGQGLQFLFEYFSETQRNKGNFPGRFSGRQFSNSRSEMNVSTLELGDSALYLCASSLVAGVRNEQFFGPGTRLTVL.

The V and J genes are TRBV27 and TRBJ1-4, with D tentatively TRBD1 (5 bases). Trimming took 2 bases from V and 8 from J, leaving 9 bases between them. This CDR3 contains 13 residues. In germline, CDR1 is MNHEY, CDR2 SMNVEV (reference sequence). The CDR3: CASSLTGEEKLFF. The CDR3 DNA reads TGTGCCAGCAGTTTAACGGGGGAGGAAAAACTGTTTTTT.

CDR3: CASSPRDTLNVLTF. The CDR3 region has the DNA TGTGCCAGCAGCCCCCGGGACACCTTAAACGTCCTGACTTTC. V and J are TRBV7-2 and TRBJ2-6, with a weak D call TRBD1 (6 bases). V dropped 5 bases and J dropped 10 bases, with 15 bases sitting between them. Germline CDR1 SGHTA, CDR2 FQGNSA. The CDR3 consists of 14 residues.

CDR3 loop: CASSRGALGNTEAFF. The CDR3 DNA sequence: TGTGCCAGCAGCCGGGGGGCCTTAGGTAACACTGAAGCTTTCTTT. The rearrangement links TRBV7-6 to TRBJ1-1, with D possibly being TRBD1 (6 bases). CDR3 length: 15 amino acids. In germline, CDR1 is SGHVS, CDR2 FNYEAQ. Between the trimmed V and J ends, which lost 5 bases and 2 bases, there was a span of 15 bases.

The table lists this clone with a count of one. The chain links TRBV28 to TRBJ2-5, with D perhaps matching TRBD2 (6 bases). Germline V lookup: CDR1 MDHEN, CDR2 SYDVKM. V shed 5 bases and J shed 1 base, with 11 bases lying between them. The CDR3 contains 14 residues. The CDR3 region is CASSLGTFQETQYF. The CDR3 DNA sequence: TGTGCCAGCAGTCTCGGGACTTTCCAAGAGACCCAGTACTTC.

The CDR3 reads CASSQEPQGVRNTIYF. Here the CDR3 DNA reads TGCGCCAGCAGCCAAGAACCGCAGGGGGTCCGAAACACCATATATTTT. This chain links TRBV4-1 with TRBJ1-3, with 7 bases lining up with TRBD1. The germline V gene has CDR1 MGHRA and CDR2 YSYEKL. The CDR3 loop spans 16 amino acids. V dropped 0 bases and J dropped 5; count of bases not matched to a gene: 7.

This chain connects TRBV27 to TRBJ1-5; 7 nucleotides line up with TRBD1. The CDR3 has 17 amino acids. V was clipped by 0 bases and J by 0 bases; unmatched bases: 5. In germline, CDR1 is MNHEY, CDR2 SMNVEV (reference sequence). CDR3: CASSLSGRGYSNQPQHF. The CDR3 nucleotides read TGTGCCAGCAGTTTATCGGGCAGGGGGTATAGCAATCAGCCCCAGCATTTT.

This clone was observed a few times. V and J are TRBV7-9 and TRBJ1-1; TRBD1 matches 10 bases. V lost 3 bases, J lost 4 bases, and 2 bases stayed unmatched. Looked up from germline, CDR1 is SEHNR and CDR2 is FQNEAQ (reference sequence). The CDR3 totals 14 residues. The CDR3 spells CASSFGTGVTEAFF. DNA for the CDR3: TGTGCCAGCAGCTTTGGGACAGGGGTCACTGAAGCTTTCTTT.

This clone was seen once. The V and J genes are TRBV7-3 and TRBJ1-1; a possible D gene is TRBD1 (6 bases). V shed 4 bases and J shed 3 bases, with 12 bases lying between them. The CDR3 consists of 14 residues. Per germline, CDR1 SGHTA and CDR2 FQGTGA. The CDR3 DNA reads TGTGCCAGCAGCTCTACGGGGGGCGACACTGAAGCTTTCTTT. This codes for CASSSTGGDTEAFF.

CDR3 DNA sequence: TGTGCCAGCAGTGAAATGCTGAGGGCGGGCACCGGGGAGCTGTTTTTT. It encodes CASSEMLRAGTGELFF. The chain employs TRBV6-1 and TRBJ2-2; D is possibly TRBD2 (5 bases). This CDR3 region has 16 residues. Deletions cut 2 bases from V and 4 bases from J, with 14 bases between. Germline V gene lookup returns CDR1 MNHNS and CDR2 SASEGT.

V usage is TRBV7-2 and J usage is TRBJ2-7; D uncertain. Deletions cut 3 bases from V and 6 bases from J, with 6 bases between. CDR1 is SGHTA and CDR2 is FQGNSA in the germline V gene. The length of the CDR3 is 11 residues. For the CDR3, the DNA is TGTGCCAGCAGCTTCTATGTCGAGCAGTACTTC. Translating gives CASSFYVEQYF.

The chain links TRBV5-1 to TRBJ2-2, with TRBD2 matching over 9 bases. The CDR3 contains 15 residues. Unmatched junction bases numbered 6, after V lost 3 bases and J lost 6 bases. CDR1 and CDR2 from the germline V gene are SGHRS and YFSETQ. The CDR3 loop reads CASSYLAGVPGELFF. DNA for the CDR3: TGCGCCAGCAGCTATTTAGCGGGAGTCCCCGGGGAGCTGTTTTTT.

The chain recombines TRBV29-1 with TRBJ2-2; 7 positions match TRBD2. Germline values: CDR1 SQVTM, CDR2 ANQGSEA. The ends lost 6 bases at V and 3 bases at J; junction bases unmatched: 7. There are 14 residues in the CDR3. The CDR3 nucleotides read TGCAGCGTCGCGGGGCGGGAGTACACCGGGGAGCTGTTTTTT. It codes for CSVAGREYTGELFF.

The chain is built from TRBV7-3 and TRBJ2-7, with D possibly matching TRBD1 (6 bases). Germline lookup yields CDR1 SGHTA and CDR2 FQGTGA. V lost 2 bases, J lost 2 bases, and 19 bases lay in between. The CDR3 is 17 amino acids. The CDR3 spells CASSLSSRQGRPYEQYF. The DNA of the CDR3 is TGTGCCAGCAGCTTATCTTCAAGGCAGGGGCGGCCCTACGAGCAGTACTTC.

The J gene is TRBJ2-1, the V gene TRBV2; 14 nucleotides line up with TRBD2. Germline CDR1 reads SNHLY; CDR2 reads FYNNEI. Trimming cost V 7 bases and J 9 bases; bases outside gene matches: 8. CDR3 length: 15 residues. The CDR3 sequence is CASTRLAGGRGEQFF. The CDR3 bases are TGTGCCAGCACCCGACTAGCGGGAGGGCGAGGTGAGCAGTTCTTC.

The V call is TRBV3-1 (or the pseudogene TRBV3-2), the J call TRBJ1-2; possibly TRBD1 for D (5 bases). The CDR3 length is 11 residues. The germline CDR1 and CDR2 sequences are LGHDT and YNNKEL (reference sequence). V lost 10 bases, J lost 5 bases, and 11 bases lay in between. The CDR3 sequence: CATSQGYGYTF. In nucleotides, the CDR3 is TGTGCCACCTCCCAGGGATATGGCTACACCTTC.

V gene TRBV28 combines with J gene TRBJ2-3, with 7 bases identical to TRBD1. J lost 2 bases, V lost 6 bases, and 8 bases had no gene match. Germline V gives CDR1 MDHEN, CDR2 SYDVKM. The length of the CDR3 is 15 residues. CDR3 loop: CASRFRDSYTDTQYF. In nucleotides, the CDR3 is TGTGCCAGCAGGTTCCGGGACAGCTACACAGATACGCAGTATTTT.

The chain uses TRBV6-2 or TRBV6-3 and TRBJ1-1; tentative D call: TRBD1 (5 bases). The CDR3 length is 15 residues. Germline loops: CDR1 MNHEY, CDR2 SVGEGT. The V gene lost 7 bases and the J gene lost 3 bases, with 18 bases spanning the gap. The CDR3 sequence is CASTPRIFRDTEAFF. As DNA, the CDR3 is TGTGCCAGCACCCCGCGGATCTTCAGGGACACTGAAGCTTTCTTT.

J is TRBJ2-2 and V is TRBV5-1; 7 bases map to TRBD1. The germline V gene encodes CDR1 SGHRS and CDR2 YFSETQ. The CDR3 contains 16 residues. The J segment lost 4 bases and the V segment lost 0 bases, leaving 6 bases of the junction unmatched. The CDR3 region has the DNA TGCGCCAGCAGCTTGGGTTCGGCAGGGGGCACCGGGGAGCTGTTTTTT. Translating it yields CASSLGSAGGTGELFF.